This is a list of T cell receptor beta chains from one sample in a study of CD8+ T cells in alopecia areata. The method was immunoSEQ multiplex PCR; TCRdb's version includes in-frame clones alone and lacks a portion of them. The data hold 200,000 to 250,000 clones, with 50% to 60% observed a single time. The sample was CD4+ T cells sorted from blood, taken at week 0. These TCRs come from a human donor with alopecia areata. Both conserved end residues are part of each CDR3. Fields, in order: CDR3 protein, CDR3 DNA, clone size, J gene, V gene, D gene. D genes are given only for firm matches. Part of the rows lack a size; the others show once, few, many or a class for expanded clones.

CDR3: CSVGKDRGREAYEQYF
DNA: TGCAGCGTTGGAAAGGACAGGGGAAGGGAAGCCTACGAGCAGTACTTC
size: -
J: TRBJ2-7
V: TRBV29-1
D: TRBD1

CDR3: CASNRQSNTGELFF
DNA: TGTGCCAGTAACCGGCAGTCGAACACCGGGGAGCTGTTTTTT
size: -
J: TRBJ2-2
V: TRBV19
D: -

CDR3: CASSIGGANVLTF
DNA: TGCGCCAGCAGCATCGGTGGGGCCAACGTCCTGACTTTC
size: -
J: TRBJ2-6
V: TRBV5-1
D: -

CDR3: CASSLRGAWETQYF
DNA: TGTGCCAGCAGCTTGCGGGGGGCATGGGAGACCCAGTACTTC
size: -
J: TRBJ2-5
V: TRBV7-9
D: TRBD2

CDR3: CASSQLAGADTQYF
DNA: TGTGCCAGCAGCCAGCTAGCGGGAGCAGATACGCAGTATTTT
size: -
J: TRBJ2-3
V: TRBV7-9
D: TRBD2

CDR3: CASSLIGDEQYF
DNA: TGTGCCAGCAGCTTGATTGGCGACGAGCAGTACTTC
size: -
J: TRBJ2-7
V: TRBV7-9
D: -

CDR3: CASSEATSSYEQYF
DNA: TGTGCCAGCAGTGAAGCAACCTCCTCCTACGAGCAGTACTTC
size: few
J: TRBJ2-7
V: TRBV6-1
D: -

CDR3: CASSPGGVGGQETQYF
DNA: TGTGCCAGCAGCCCAGGGGGGGTCGGAGGGCAAGAGACCCAGTACTTC
size: -
J: TRBJ2-5
V: TRBV7-9
D: -

CDR3: CAWRARAAGYGYTF
DNA: TGTGCCTGGAGAGCCCGCGCGGCCGGCTATGGCTACACCTTC
size: few
J: TRBJ1-2
V: TRBV30
D: -

CDR3: CASSPWGTETQYF
DNA: TGTGCCAGCAGCCCCTGGGGGACAGAGACCCAGTACTTC
size: -
J: TRBJ2-5
V: TRBV7-6
D: -

CDR3: CSGTNTEAFF
DNA: TGCAGCGGCACGAACACTGAAGCTTTCTTT
size: -
J: TRBJ1-1
V: TRBV29-1
D: -

CDR3: CASSHRGQGVGEQYF
DNA: TGTGCCAGCAGCCATCGTGGACAGGGTGTAGGTGAGCAGTACTTC
size: -
J: TRBJ2-7
V: TRBV5-4
D: TRBD1

CDR3: CASSSGQGAYEQYF
DNA: TGCGCCAGCAGCTCAGGACAGGGGGCGTACGAGCAGTACTTC
size: -
J: TRBJ2-7
V: TRBV5-1
D: TRBD1

CDR3: CASSLARTMNTEAFF
DNA: TGTGCCAGCAGCTTAGCCCGGACAATGAACACTGAAGCTTTCTTT
size: -
J: TRBJ1-1
V: TRBV7-2
D: -

CDR3: CAWSVPGGPSGEKLFF
DNA: TGTGCCTGGAGTGTACCCGGGGGGCCCTCGGGTGAAAAACTGTTTTTT
size: -
J: TRBJ1-4
V: TRBV30
D: -

CDR3: CASSVTSDRGGGYTF
DNA: TGTGCCAGCAGTGTTACCTCCGACAGGGGAGGAGGCTACACCTTC
size: -
J: TRBJ1-2
V: TRBV6-6
D: TRBD1

CDR3: CSVVGTGPNEQFF
DNA: TGCAGCGTTGTTGGGACAGGGCCCAATGAGCAGTTCTTC
size: -
J: TRBJ2-1
V: TRBV29-1
D: TRBD1

CDR3: CASSDTGDTTDTQYF
DNA: TGTGCCAGCAGTGATACCGGGGACACCACAGATACGCAGTATTTT
size: few
J: TRBJ2-3
V: TRBV2
D: -

CDR3: CASSESDGVQPQHF
DNA: TGCGCCAGCAGTGAATCAGACGGGGTGCAGCCCCAGCATTTT
size: -
J: TRBJ1-5
V: TRBV10-2
D: -

CDR3: CASSLEGQFNQPQHF
DNA: TGCGCCAGCAGCTTGGAGGGACAGTTCAATCAGCCCCAGCATTTT
size: -
J: TRBJ1-5
V: TRBV5-1
D: TRBD1